One sample yielded the 10 T cell receptor beta chains listed below, sequenced in a study of shared clonotypes between healthy human individuals. Some clones are missing from TCRdb's copy, which holds only in-frame ones; the method was immunoSEQ multiplex PCR. Of about 120,000 clones detected, over 65% appear once; the ten largest clones hold about a quarter. Material: memory CD8+ T cells sorted from blood. Stated subset: CD45RO+ cells pooled with CCR7-negative TemRA cells. These receptors were taken from a woman younger than 45 in good health.

The chain links TRBV6-6 to TRBJ2-2; a weak D match, TRBD2 (6 bases). Germline CDR1 reads MNHNY; CDR2 reads SVGAGI (reference sequence). The V end was cut by 7 bases, the J end by 6 bases, with 18 bases between. There are 15 residues in the CDR3. DNA of the CDR3: TGTGCCAGCAAGAGAGGAGCGGGCCCACCCGGGGAGCTGTTTTTT. This sequence encodes CASKRGAGPPGELFF.

This clone was found once. This sequence joins TRBV15 and TRBJ2-2; 10 nucleotides agree with TRBD1. CDR3 size: 17 residues. V was pared by 0 bases and J by 7 bases, with 8 bases of the junction left unmatched. CDR1 and CDR2 from the germline V gene are LNHNV and YYDKDF (reference sequence). CDR3: CATSRDKGQGLGGELFF. In DNA, the CDR3 is TGTGCCACCAGCAGAGATAAGGGACAGGGGTTAGGCGGGGAGCTGTTTTTT.

This clone was found once. This chain connects TRBV28 to TRBJ2-6; D is possibly TRBD2 (5 bases). V dropped 5 bases and J dropped 0 bases, with 14 bases sitting between them. Germline V gene lookup returns CDR1 MDHEN and CDR2 SYDVKM. CDR3 length equals 17 residues. The CDR3 DNA sequence: TGTGCCAGCAGTCCTGGCCGAGGGTGCTCTGGGGCCAACGTCCTGACTTTC. It translates to CASSPGRGCSGANVLTF.

The rearrangement joins TRBV28 to TRBJ1-2; 8 bases fit TRBD1. CDR3 length: 14 residues. Germline-derived CDR1 and CDR2 are MDHEN and SYDVKM. V was pared by 6 bases and J by 5 bases, with 8 bases of the junction left unmatched. The CDR3 DNA sequence: TGTGCCAGCAGCGGACAGGGATCCTCTTATGGCTACACCTTC. This gives the protein CASSGQGSSYGYTF.

The gene calls are TRBV27 and TRBJ2-7, with TRBD2 identical over 9 bases. Trimming took 3 bases from V and 6 from J; bases not matched to a gene: 9. The V gene's germline CDR1 is MNHEY and CDR2 SMNVEV (reference sequence). The CDR3 totals 15 residues. The CDR3 nucleotides read TGTGCCAGCAGTTTTCTGGTAGCGGGAGTGACCGAGCAGTACTTC. Its translation is CASSFLVAGVTEQYF.

The V and J genes are TRBV4-2 and TRBJ2-2, with 10 bases lining up with TRBD2. The germline V gene encodes CDR1 LGHNA and CDR2 YNFKEQ. The CDR3 runs to 14 residues. Trimming took 6 bases from V and 8 from J; bases not matched to a gene: 6. The CDR3: CASRLAGEGGELFF. Written as DNA, the CDR3 is TGTGCCAGCAGGCTAGCGGGAGAGGGAGGGGAGCTGTTTTTT.

The genes are TRBV7-6 and TRBJ2-7, with 9 bases fitting TRBD2. This CDR3 contains 15 residues. Germline V lookup: CDR1 SGHVS, CDR2 FNYEAQ. Trimming at V came to 1 base and at J to 6 bases, leaving 7 bases not matched to a gene. The CDR3 DNA reads as TGTGCCAGCAGCTTAGGGGGGCTAGCGGGAAGCGAGCAGTACTTC. Translating gives CASSLGGLAGSEQYF.

The chain links TRBV7-8 to TRBJ2-7; 7 bases align to TRBD2. CDR1 is SGHVS, CDR2 FQNEAQ, per germline. J gave up 0 bases and V 1 base, and 0 bases lay outside the gene matches. CDR3 length: 14 residues. CDR3 in DNA: TGTGCCAGCAGCTTAGGCGGGGGCTCCTACGAGCAGTACTTC. It is translated as CASSLGGGSYEQYF. Based on the CDR3 plus reference TRBV7-8 and TRBJ2-7, the full variable domain is GAGVSQSPRYKVAKRGQDVALRCDPISGHVSLFWYQQALGQGPEFLTYFQNEAQLDKSGLPSDRFFAERPEGSVSTLKIQRTQQEDSAVYLCASSLGGGSYEQYFGPGTRLTVT.

V is TRBV6-6 and J is TRBJ1-1, with unresolved D. The CDR3 runs 14 residues. Germline V gene data show CDR1 as MNHNY and CDR2 as SVGAGI (reference sequence). Trimming took off 4 bases at V and 4 bases at J, with 13 bases between the two ends. The CDR3 DNA reads TGTGCCAGCAGTTTCTGTACCGGGATCACTGAAGCTTTCTTT. Translation: CASSFCTGITEAFF.

The CDR3 region has the DNA TGTGCCAGCAGCGAGAGTCGAGCCGGCTACGAGCAGTACTTC. Translating it yields CASSESRAGYEQYF. The chain employs TRBV9 and TRBJ2-7, with no clear D. The CDR3 spans 14 residues. Trimming stripped 3 bases from V and 3 bases from J, with 13 bases between. CDR1 and CDR2 from the germline V gene are SGDLS and YYNGEE. The full variable domain, with the rest looked up from reference TRBV9 and TRBJ2-7, is DSGVTQTPKHLITATGQRVTLRCSPRSGDLSVYWYQQSLDQGLQFLIQYYNGEERAKGNILERFSAQQFPDLHSELNLSSLELGDSALYFCASSESRAGYEQYFGPGTRLTVT.